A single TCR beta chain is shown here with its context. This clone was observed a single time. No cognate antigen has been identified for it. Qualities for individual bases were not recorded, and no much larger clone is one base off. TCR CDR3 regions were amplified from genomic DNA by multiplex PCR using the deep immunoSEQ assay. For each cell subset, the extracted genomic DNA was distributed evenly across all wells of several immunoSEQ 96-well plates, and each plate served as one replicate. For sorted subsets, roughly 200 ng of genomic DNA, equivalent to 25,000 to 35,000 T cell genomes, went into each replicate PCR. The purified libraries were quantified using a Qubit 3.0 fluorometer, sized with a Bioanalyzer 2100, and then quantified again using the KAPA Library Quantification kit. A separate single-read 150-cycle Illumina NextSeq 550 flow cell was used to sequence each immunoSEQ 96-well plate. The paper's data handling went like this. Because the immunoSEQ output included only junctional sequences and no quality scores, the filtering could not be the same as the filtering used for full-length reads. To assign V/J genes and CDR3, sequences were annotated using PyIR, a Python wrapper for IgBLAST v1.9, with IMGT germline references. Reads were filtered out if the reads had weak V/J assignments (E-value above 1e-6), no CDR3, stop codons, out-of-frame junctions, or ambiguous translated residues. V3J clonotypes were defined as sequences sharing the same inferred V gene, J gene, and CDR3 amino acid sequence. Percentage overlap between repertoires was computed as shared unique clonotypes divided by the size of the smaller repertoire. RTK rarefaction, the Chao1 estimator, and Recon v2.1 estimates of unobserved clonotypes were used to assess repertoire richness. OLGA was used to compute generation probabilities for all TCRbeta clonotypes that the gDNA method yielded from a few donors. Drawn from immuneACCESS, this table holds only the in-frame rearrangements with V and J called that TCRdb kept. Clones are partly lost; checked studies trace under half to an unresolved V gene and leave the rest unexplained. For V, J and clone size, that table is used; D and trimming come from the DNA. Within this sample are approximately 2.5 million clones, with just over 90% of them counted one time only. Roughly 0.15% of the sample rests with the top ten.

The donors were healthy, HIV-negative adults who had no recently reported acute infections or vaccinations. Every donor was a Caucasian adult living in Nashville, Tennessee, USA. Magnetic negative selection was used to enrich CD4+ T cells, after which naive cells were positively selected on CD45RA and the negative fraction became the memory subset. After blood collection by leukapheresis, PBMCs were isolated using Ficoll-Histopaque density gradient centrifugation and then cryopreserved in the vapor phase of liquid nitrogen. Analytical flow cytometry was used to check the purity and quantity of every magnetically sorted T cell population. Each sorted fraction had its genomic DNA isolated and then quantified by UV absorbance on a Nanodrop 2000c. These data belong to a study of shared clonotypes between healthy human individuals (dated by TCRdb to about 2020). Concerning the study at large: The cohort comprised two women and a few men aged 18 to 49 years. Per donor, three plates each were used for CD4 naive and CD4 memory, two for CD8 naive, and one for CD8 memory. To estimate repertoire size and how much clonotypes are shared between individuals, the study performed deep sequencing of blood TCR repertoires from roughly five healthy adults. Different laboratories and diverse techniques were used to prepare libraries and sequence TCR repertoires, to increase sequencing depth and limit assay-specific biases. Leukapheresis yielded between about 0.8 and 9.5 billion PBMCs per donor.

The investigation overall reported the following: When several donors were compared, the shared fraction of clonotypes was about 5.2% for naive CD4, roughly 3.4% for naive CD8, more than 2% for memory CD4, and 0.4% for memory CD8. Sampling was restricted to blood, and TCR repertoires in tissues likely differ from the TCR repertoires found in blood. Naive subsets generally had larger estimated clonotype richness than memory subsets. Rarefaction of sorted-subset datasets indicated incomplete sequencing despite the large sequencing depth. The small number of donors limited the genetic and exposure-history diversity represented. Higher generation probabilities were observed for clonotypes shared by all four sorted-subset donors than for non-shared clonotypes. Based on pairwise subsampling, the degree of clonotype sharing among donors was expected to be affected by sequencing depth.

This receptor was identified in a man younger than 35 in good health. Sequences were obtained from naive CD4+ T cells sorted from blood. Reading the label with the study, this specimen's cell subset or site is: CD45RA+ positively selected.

For the CDR3, the sequence is CASSFTSTASGNTIYF. The nucleotides read TGTGCCAGCAGCTTTACCTCGACGGCCTCTGGAAACACCATATATTTT. In this chain, TRBV11-2 is recombined with TRBJ1-3; no D segment can be confidently identified. The junction carries 12 bases between V and J, which are trimmed by 3 bases and 0 bases respectively. CDR1 and CDR2, looked up from the germline V gene, are SGHAT and FQNNGV. The CDR3 covers 16 residues, taking in both the cysteine and the phenylalanine. Just CDR3 DNA is preserved here, 48 bases in frame from base 1.